This T cell receptor (beta chain) was found in a study of T cell responses to AZD1222 COVID-19 vaccine. V was trimmed by 0 bases and J by 11 bases, leaving 14 bases between them. CDR1 LGHNA and CDR2 YSLEER come from the germline V gene. CDR3 length equals 14 residues. The repertoire was sequenced with immunoSEQ multiplex PCR; TCRdb's copy has only in-frame clones and lacks some. The table includes about 140,000 clones, roughly nine tenths detected once. The specimen was peripheral blood, collected on day 0 of AZD1222 vaccination. This chain joins TRBV4-3 and TRBJ1-3, with D possibly matching TRBD1 (5 bases). The sequence came from an adult in good health. The CDR3 protein is CASSQDHTGMSIYF. CDR3 sequence (DNA): TGCGCCAGCAGCCAAGATCATACAGGAATGTCCATATATTTT.